A selection of T cell receptor beta chains follows, all from one sample in a study of response to subunit inactivated influenza vaccine. MiXCR was run by TCRdb on the RT-PCR reads, yielding one entry per CDR3 protein. This table holds about 540,000 distinct CDR3 sequences, less than 25% found once. These data were also reused for a study on T cells expressing NK-cell markers.

The sample in question was CD4+ T cells sorted from PBMCs, obtained less than 13 days after vaccination. These receptor sequences come from a man over 45 who received an inactivated influenza vaccine. The CDR3 runs from the conserved cysteine through the conserved F or W. Each record gives: CDR3 protein, CDR3 DNA, J gene, clone size, D gene, V gene. The D gene is left open where the match is weak. Size is stated for part of the rows, as once, few or many counts, or as a class when the clone is expanded.

CDR3aa: CASSLQQGRPYEQYF
CDR3nt: TGTGCCAGCAGCTTACAGCAGGGTCGACCCTACGAGCAGTACTTC
j_gene: TRBJ2-7
abundance: .
d_gene: .
v_gene: TRBV7-2

CDR3aa: CASSSGLAGEQYF
CDR3nt: TGTGCCAGCAGTTCGGGACTAGCGGGAGAGCAGTACTTC
j_gene: TRBJ2-7
abundance: many
d_gene: TRBD2
v_gene: TRBV6-6

CDR3aa: CSASQWRTVVDTQYF
CDR3nt: TGCAGTGCTAGTCAGTGGCGAACAGTTGTAGATACGCAGTATTTT
j_gene: TRBJ2-3
abundance: few
d_gene: .
v_gene: TRBV20-1

CDR3aa: CASSLRPGYDSPLHF
CDR3nt: TGTGCCAGCAGTTTACGTCCGGGATATGATTCACCCCTCCACTTT
j_gene: TRBJ1-6
abundance: .
d_gene: .
v_gene: TRBV27

CDR3aa: CASSFEAATYEQYF
CDR3nt: TGTGCCAGCAGTTTTGAGGCTGCAACCTACGAGCAGTACTTC
j_gene: TRBJ2-7
abundance: .
d_gene: .
v_gene: TRBV28

CDR3aa: CASSFSSSGGASTDTQYF
CDR3nt: TGTGCCAGCAGTTTTAGTTCTAGCGGGGGGGCTAGCACAGATACGCAGTATTTT
j_gene: TRBJ2-3
abundance: .
d_gene: TRBD2
v_gene: TRBV12-3/TRBV12-4

CDR3aa: CASSLVAGAPGVQYF
CDR3nt: TGCGCCAGCAGCTTGGTGGCAGGGGCCCCGGGTGTGCAGTACTTC
j_gene: TRBJ2-7
abundance: .
d_gene: .
v_gene: TRBV5-1

CDR3aa: CASSQGVPDTQYF
CDR3nt: TGCGCCAGCAGCCAAGGGGTCCCGGATACGCAGTATTTT
j_gene: TRBJ2-3
abundance: .
d_gene: .
v_gene: TRBV4-3

CDR3aa: CAWSGSRGTSRYEQYF
CDR3nt: TGTGCCTGGAGTGGTTCCCGTGGGACTAGCCGCTACGAGCAGTACTTC
j_gene: TRBJ2-7
abundance: .
d_gene: TRBD2
v_gene: TRBV30

CDR3aa: CASVIASGSNEQFF
CDR3nt: TGCGCCAGCGTTATAGCTAGCGGGAGCAATGAGCAGTTCTTC
j_gene: TRBJ2-1
abundance: .
d_gene: TRBD2
v_gene: TRBV5-1

CDR3aa: CSSRTGGEPTQYF
CDR3nt: TGCAGCTCACGGACAGGGGGCGAACCGACCCAGTACTTC
j_gene: TRBJ2-5
abundance: few
d_gene: TRBD1
v_gene: TRBV29-1

CDR3aa: CASSGTGATGELFF
CDR3nt: TGCGCCAGCAGCGGGACAGGGGCCACCGGGGAGCTGTTTTTT
j_gene: TRBJ2-2
abundance: .
d_gene: TRBD1
v_gene: TRBV5-1

CDR3aa: CASSDTSGGTDTQYF
CDR3nt: TGTGCCAGCAGCGACACTAGCGGGGGCACAGATACGCAGTATTTT
j_gene: TRBJ2-3
abundance: .
d_gene: TRBD2
v_gene: TRBV28

CDR3aa: CASSHGEGITDTQYF
CDR3nt: TGCGCCAGCAGCCACGGCGAGGGTATCACAGATACGCAGTATTTT
j_gene: TRBJ2-3
abundance: .
d_gene: .
v_gene: TRBV4-3

CDR3aa: CATSIQLERETQYF
CDR3nt: TGTGCCACCAGCATTCAACTCGAAAGGGAGACCCAGTACTTC
j_gene: TRBJ2-5
abundance: many
d_gene: .
v_gene: TRBV15

CDR3aa: CASSKGSWAGGSYNEQFF
CDR3nt: .
j_gene: TRBJ2-1
abundance: once
d_gene: .
v_gene: TRBV21-1

CDR3aa: CASSLMSQAGQGGTEAFF
CDR3nt: TGTGCCAGCAGCTTAATGTCCCAGGCCGGACAGGGCGGCACTGAAGCTTTCTTT
j_gene: TRBJ1-1
abundance: .
d_gene: TRBD1
v_gene: TRBV7-8

CDR3aa: CASSLGGYHYEQYF
CDR3nt: TGTGCCAGCAGCTTAGGTGGCTATCACTACGAGCAGTACTTC
j_gene: TRBJ2-7
abundance: few
d_gene: .
v_gene: TRBV7-6

CDR3aa: CAISESNTPGTQYF
CDR3nt: TGTGCCATCAGTGAGTCGAACACGCCGGGGACCCAGTACTTC
j_gene: TRBJ2-5
abundance: .
d_gene: .
v_gene: TRBV10-3

CDR3aa: CSAGGQGVQTQYF
CDR3nt: TGCAGTGCTGGGGGACAGGGAGTCCAGACCCAGTACTTC
j_gene: TRBJ2-5
abundance: .
d_gene: TRBD1
v_gene: TRBV20-1

CDR3aa: CSARAGRRGRANEKLFF
CDR3nt: TGCAGTGCTAGAGCGGGGAGAAGGGGACGGGCTAATGAAAAACTGTTTTTT
j_gene: TRBJ1-4
abundance: .
d_gene: .
v_gene: TRBV20-1

CDR3aa: CASSSAYYSNQPQHF
CDR3nt: TGTGCCAGCAGCTCGGCCTACTATAGCAATCAGCCCCAGCATTTT
j_gene: TRBJ1-5
abundance: .
d_gene: .
v_gene: TRBV7-2

CDR3aa: CASSQNAGNTEAFF
CDR3nt: TGTGCCAGCAGCCAAAACGCAGGGAACACTGAAGCTTTCTTT
j_gene: TRBJ1-1
abundance: many
d_gene: .
v_gene: TRBV3-1

CDR3aa: CASMREGNTGELFF
CDR3nt: TGCGCCAGCATGAGGGAAGGGAACACCGGGGAGCTGTTTTTT
j_gene: TRBJ2-2
abundance: .
d_gene: .
v_gene: TRBV5-1

CDR3aa: CASSVGGSGADTQYF
CDR3nt: TGCGCCAGCAGTGTCGGTGGATCGGGGGCGGATACGCAGTATTTT
j_gene: TRBJ2-3
abundance: .
d_gene: .
v_gene: TRBV10-1

CDR3aa: CASRRGWGQAETQYF
CDR3nt: TGTGCCAGCAGGCGGGGGTGGGGACAGGCAGAGACCCAGTACTTC
j_gene: TRBJ2-5
abundance: few
d_gene: .
v_gene: TRBV5-6

CDR3aa: CASSRAWGPGTSGSYEQYF
CDR3nt: TGCGCCAGCAGCCGAGCTTGGGGGCCCGGGACTAGCGGCTCCTACGAGCAGTACTTC
j_gene: TRBJ2-7
abundance: .
d_gene: TRBD2
v_gene: TRBV5-1

CDR3aa: CASRGPGAKNEQFF
CDR3nt: TGTGCCAGCAGGGGCCCGGGAGCAAAGAATGAGCAGTTCTTC
j_gene: TRBJ2-1
abundance: .
d_gene: .
v_gene: TRBV6-1

CDR3aa: CASSSTAGQGYSIYETQYF
CDR3nt: TGTGCCAGCAGCTCCACCGCTGGACAGGGGTATAGTATTTATGAGACCCAGTACTTC
j_gene: TRBJ2-5
abundance: few
d_gene: TRBD1
v_gene: TRBV11-1

CDR3aa: CASSVGDRTGIDEQYF
CDR3nt: TGTGCCAGCAGCGTAGGAGACCGGACAGGGATCGACGAGCAGTACTTC
j_gene: TRBJ2-7
abundance: .
d_gene: TRBD1
v_gene: TRBV9

CDR3aa: CASSLKFTPADTQYF
CDR3nt: TGTGCCAGCAGTTTAAAGTTCACCCCCGCAGATACGCAGTATTTT
j_gene: TRBJ2-3
abundance: .
d_gene: .
v_gene: TRBV28

CDR3aa: CASSSHRGDGNTIYF
CDR3nt: TGTGCCAGCAGCTCTCACAGGGGAGATGGAAACACCATATATTTT
j_gene: TRBJ1-3
abundance: .
d_gene: TRBD1
v_gene: TRBV4-2

CDR3aa: CASSLVASVSYNEQFF
CDR3nt: TGTGCCAGCAGCTTGGTGGCTAGCGTCTCCTACAATGAGCAGTTCTTC
j_gene: TRBJ2-1
abundance: .
d_gene: .
v_gene: TRBV5-6

CDR3aa: CASSQGPGTTYEQYF
CDR3nt: TGTGCCAGCAGCCAAGGTCCAGGCACCACCTACGAGCAGTACTTC
j_gene: TRBJ2-7
abundance: .
d_gene: .
v_gene: TRBV3-1

CDR3aa: CASLSGLAGSETQYF
CDR3nt: TGTGCCAGCCTTAGTGGACTAGCGGGATCGGAGACCCAGTACTTC
j_gene: TRBJ2-5
abundance: .
d_gene: TRBD2
v_gene: TRBV7-2

CDR3aa: CASKKAPGELFF
CDR3nt: TGTGCCAGCAAAAAAGCCCCCGGGGAGCTGTTTTTT
j_gene: TRBJ2-2
abundance: .
d_gene: .
v_gene: TRBV12-3/TRBV12-4

CDR3aa: CASSPNSGMQETQYF
CDR3nt: TGTGCCAGCAGTCCCAATTCGGGAATGCAAGAGACCCAGTACTTC
j_gene: TRBJ2-5
abundance: .
d_gene: .
v_gene: TRBV12-3/TRBV12-4

CDR3aa: CSASLLGLNEKLFF
CDR3nt: TGCAGTGCTAGTTTATTGGGGCTTAATGAAAAACTGTTTTTT
j_gene: TRBJ1-4
abundance: few
d_gene: .
v_gene: TRBV20-1

CDR3aa: CSARNGETQYF
CDR3nt: TGCAGTGCTAGAAACGGGGAGACCCAGTACTTC
j_gene: TRBJ2-5
abundance: few
d_gene: .
v_gene: TRBV20-1

CDR3aa: CASSRQQGHLITDTQYF
CDR3nt: TGTGCCAGCAGCAGGCAACAGGGGCATCTAATCACAGATACGCAGTATTTT
j_gene: TRBJ2-3
abundance: .
d_gene: TRBD1
v_gene: TRBV2